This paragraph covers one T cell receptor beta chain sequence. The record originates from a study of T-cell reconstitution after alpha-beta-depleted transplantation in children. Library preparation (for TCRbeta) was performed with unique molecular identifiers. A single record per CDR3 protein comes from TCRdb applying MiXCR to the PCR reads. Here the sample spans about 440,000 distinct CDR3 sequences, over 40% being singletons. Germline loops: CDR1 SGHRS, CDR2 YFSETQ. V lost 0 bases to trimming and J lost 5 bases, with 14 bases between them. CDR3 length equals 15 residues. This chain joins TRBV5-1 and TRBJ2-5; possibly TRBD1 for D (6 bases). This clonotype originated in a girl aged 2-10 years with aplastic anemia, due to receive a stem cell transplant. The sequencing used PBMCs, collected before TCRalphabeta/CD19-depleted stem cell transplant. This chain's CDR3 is CASSLDPGQGETQYF. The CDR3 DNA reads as TGCGCCAGCAGCTTGGATCCCGGTCAGGGGGAGACCCAGTACTTC.